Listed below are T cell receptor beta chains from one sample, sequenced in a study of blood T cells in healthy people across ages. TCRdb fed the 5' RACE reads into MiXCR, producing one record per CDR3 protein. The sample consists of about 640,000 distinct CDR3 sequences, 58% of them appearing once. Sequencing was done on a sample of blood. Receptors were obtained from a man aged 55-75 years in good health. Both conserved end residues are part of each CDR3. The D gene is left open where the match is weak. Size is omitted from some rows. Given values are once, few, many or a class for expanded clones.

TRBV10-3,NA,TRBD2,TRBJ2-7,TGTGCCATCGGCGCAGCGGGGTACGAGCAGTACTTC,CAIGAAGYEQYF
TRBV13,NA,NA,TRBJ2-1,TGTGCCAGCAGCTTAGTGCAGTACAATGAGCAGTTCTTC,CASSLVQYNEQFF
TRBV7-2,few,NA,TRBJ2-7,TGTGCCAGCAGCACTTACAGCGAGCAGTACTTC,CASSTYSEQYF
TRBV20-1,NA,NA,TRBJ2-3,TGCAGTGCTAGTCACGGGCCCGGAGATACGCAGTATTTT,CSASHGPGDTQYF
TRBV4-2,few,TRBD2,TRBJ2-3,TGTGCCAGCAGCCGTCAGGTCGCGGGGGGGCAGGTAGATACGCAGTATTTT,CASSRQVAGGQVDTQYF
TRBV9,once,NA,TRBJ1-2,TGTGCCAGCAACGTACGTGGGGACTATGGCTACACCTTC,CASNVRGDYGYTF
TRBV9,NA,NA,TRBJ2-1,TGTGCCAGCAGCCCCCAAACAGGTATTGAGCAGTTCTTC,CASSPQTGIEQFF
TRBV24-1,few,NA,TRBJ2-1,TGTGCCACCAGTGATTCCCGCGATGAGCAGTTCTTC,CATSDSRDEQFF
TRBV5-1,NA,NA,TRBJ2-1,TGCGCCAGCAGCCCCGGGATCCGAGGCAATGAGCAGTTCTTC,CASSPGIRGNEQFF
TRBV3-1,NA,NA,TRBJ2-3,TGTGCCAGCAGCCGTTCAACCCTGGAGTTGAATACGCAGTATTTT,CASSRSTLELNTQYF
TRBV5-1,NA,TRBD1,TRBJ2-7,TGCGCCAGCAGCTTGGAACCCCGGACAGGGCCCTACGAGCAGTACTTC,CASSLEPRTGPYEQYF
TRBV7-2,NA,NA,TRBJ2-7,TGTGCCAGCAGCCGTCCGGGACGGACCTACGAGCAGTACTTC,CASSRPGRTYEQYF
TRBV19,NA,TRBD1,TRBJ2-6,TGTGCCAGTAGTAGCCCAGGGGGCGCTGGGGCCAACGTCCTGACTTTC,CASSSPGGAGANVLTF
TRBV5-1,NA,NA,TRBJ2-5,TGCGCCAGCAGCTTCGCAGGGGTGGGTGAGACCCAGTACTTC,CASSFAGVGETQYF
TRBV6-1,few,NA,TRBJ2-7,TGTGCCAGCAGTGCCGTCCTCTCCTACGAGCAGTACTTC,CASSAVLSYEQYF
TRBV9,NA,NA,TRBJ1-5,TGTGCCAGCAGCGTAGATGGTAGCAATCAGCCCCAGCATTTT,CASSVDGSNQPQHF
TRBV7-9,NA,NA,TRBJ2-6,TGTGCCAGCAGCTTAATGGTCTCTACGGCCAACGTCCTGACTTTC,CASSLMVSTANVLTF
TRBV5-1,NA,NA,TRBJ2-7,TGCGCCAGCAGCTTGGGACAGCCGAACTCCTACGAGCAGTACTTC,CASSLGQPNSYEQYF
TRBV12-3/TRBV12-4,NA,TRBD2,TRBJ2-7,TGTGCCAGCAGTTTAGAGGGCGGCGGGGGGGTCGACGAGCAGTACTTC,CASSLEGGGGVDEQYF
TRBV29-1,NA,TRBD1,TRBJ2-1,TGCAGCGTCTACCGGGACAGGAATAACAATGAGCAGTTCTTC,CSVYRDRNNNEQFF
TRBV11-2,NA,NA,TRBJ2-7,TGTGCCAGCAGCCCCGGCAGGTATTCCTACGAGCAGTACTTC,CASSPGRYSYEQYF
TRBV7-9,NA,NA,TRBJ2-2,TGTGCCAGCAGCTTTGCGAGGGGGTCGAACACCGGGGAGCTGTTTTTT,CASSFARGSNTGELFF
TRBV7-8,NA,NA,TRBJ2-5,TGTGCCAGCAGCTTAGGGCCAGCAGGGATGGGGCAAGAGACCCAGTACTTC,CASSLGPAGMGQETQYF
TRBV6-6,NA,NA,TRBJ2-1,TGTGCCAGCAGAAAGGGGGGGGACCCCTCCTACAATGAGCAGTTCTTC,CASRKGGDPSYNEQFF
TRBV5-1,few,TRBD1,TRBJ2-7,TGCGCCAGCAGCTTGGATGGGACAGGTCTCTACGAGCAGTACTTC,CASSLDGTGLYEQYF
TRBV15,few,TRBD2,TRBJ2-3,TGTGCCACCAGCATCTTTAGCGGGGGGGGAGATACGCAGTATTTT,CATSIFSGGGDTQYF
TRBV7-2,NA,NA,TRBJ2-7,TGTGCCAGCAGCTTACGGGTCCCTACTGGGGAGCAGTACTTC,CASSLRVPTGEQYF
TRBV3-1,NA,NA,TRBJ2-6,TGTGCCAGCAGCCAATCCACCCACTCTGGGGCCAACGTCCTGACTTTC,CASSQSTHSGANVLTF
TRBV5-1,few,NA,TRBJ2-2,TGCGCCAGCACCGCCCGTGACCTTACCGGGGAGCTGTTTTTT,CASTARDLTGELFF
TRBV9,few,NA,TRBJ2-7,TGTGCCAGCAGCCCAGACGGCCTCTACGAGCAGTACTTC,CASSPDGLYEQYF
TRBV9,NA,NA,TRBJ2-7,TGTGCCAGCAGCGTAGGGGCGAGCGGATCCTACGAGCAGTACTTC,CASSVGASGSYEQYF
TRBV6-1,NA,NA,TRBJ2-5,TGTGCCAGCAGTGATGGCCTAGCGAGACAAGAGACCCAGTACTTC,CASSDGLARQETQYF
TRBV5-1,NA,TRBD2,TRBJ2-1,TGCGCCAGCAGCGCTAACGCGGGGGGGGATGAGCAGTTCTTC,CASSANAGGDEQFF
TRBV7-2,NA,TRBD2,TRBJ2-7,TGTGCCAGCAGTACTAGCGGGGGTACACCCTACGAGCAGTACTTC,CASSTSGGTPYEQYF
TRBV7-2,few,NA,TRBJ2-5,TGTGCCAGCAGCCCCAGGGGGGGTGCGGGAAGAGAGACCCAGTACTTC,CASSPRGGAGRETQYF
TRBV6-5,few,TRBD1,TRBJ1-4,TGTGCCAGCAGTTGGGACAGGGCAAATGAAAAACTGTTTTTT,CASSWDRANEKLFF
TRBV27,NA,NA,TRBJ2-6,TGTGCCAGCAGAGGTCCCGGCTCTGGGGCCAACGTCCTGACTTTC,CASRGPGSGANVLTF
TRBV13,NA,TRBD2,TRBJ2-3,TGTGCCAGCAGCTCCTCTAGCGGGGGAGACACAGATACGCAGTATTTT,CASSSSSGGDTDTQYF
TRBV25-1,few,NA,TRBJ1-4,TGTGCCAGCAGTGAATATGGGGGCGGAGGTAATGAAAAACTGTTTTTT,CASSEYGGGGNEKLFF
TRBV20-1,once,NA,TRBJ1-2,TGCAGTGCTAGCCCCGGGCCGCGAGGCTACACCTTC,CSASPGPRGYTF
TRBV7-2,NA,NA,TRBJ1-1,TGTGCCAGCAGCTTAGTTCTAGATTTTGGCACTGAAGCTTTCTTT,CASSLVLDFGTEAFF
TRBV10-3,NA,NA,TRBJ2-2,TGTGCCATCAGGAAAGGAACGAACACCGGGGAGCTGTTTTTT,CAIRKGTNTGELFF
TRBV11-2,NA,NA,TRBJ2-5,TGTGCCAGCAGCTTAGAGCGGACAGAAGAGACCCAGTACTTC,CASSLERTEETQYF
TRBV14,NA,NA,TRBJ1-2,TGTGCCAGCAGCCAAGGATTCCCGGGTAGTGGCTACACCTTC,CASSQGFPGSGYTF
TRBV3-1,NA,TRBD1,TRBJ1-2,TGTGCCAGCAGCCAAATCACAGGACAGGGGAATGGCTACACCTTC,CASSQITGQGNGYTF
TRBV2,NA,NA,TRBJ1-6,TGTGCCAGCAGCACCGGGACGGGGTCACCCCTCCACTTT,CASSTGTGSPLHF
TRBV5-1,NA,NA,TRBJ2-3,TGCGCCAGCAGCTTGGTACCAGGACCAGATACGCAGTATTTT,CASSLVPGPDTQYF
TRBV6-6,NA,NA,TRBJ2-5,TGTGCCAGCAGTTACGGGCAGAACCTTCAAGAGACCCAGTACTTC,CASSYGQNLQETQYF
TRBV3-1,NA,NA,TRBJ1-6,TGTGCCAGCGAAGCGTACCGAAATTCACCCCTCCACTTT,CASEAYRNSPLHF
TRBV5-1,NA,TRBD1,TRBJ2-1,TGTGCCAGCAGCTCGGGACAGGGCCTCTACAATGAGCAGTTCTTC,CASSSGQGLYNEQFF
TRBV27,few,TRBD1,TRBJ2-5,TGTGCCAGCAGTCCCCTTCCCCAGGGGGCGACCCAAGAGACCCAGTACTTC,CASSPLPQGATQETQYF
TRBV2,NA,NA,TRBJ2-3,TGTGCCAGCAAAACCGACAGCACAGATACGCAGTATTTT,CASKTDSTDTQYF
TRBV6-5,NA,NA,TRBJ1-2,TGTGCCAGCAGTTGCTATGGACTTAACTATGGCTACACCTTC,CASSCYGLNYGYTF
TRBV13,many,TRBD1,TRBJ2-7,TGTGCCAGCAGCTCCTCCCGGACAGGGGGCTACGAGCAGTACTTC,CASSSSRTGGYEQYF